The TCR beta chain described here comes from a study of graft-versus-host responses after intestinal transplantation. Whole-study context: All recipients were transplanted with multivisceral, liver-intestinal, or isolated intestinal grafts. Recipients were all induced with anti-thymocyte globulin, then given tacrolimus and steroids for about three years.

This clone is a singleton in its sample. Its antigen is as yet unknown. Findings and caveats of the study: The study found high graft-versus-host to host-versus-graft clonal ratios in allografts of patients with graft-donor T cell macrochimerism. Early post-transplant falls in HvG clones accompanied the peak levels of circulating GvH clones.

Germline CDR1 is GTSNPN and CDR2 is SVGIG (reference sequence). With 5 bases removed from V and 12 bases from J, the gap between germline ends came to 16 bases. CDR3 length: 11 amino acids. Assay used: immunoSEQ multiplex PCR; TCRdb lists only in-frame clones, some missing. The table records around 88,000 clones, 85% to 95% of them present only once. This chain links TRBV30 with TRBJ1-1; D may be TRBD1 (6 bases). The sample consisted of unstimulated CD8+ T cells sorted from spleen or lymph node cells, taken before transplant. This TCR was recovered from a human donor who was the organ donor for an intestinal transplant. The CDR3 bases are TGTGCCTGGGGAGGAGCAGGGGCGACTTTCTTT. Its translation is CAWGGAGATFF. Supplemented by reference TRBV30 and TRBJ1-1, the full variable domain reads SQTIHQWPATLVQPVGSPLSLECTVEGTSNPNLYWYRQAAGRGLQLLFYSVGIGQISSEVPQNLSASRPQDRQFILSSKKLLLSDSGFYLCAWGGAGATFFGQGTRLTVV.